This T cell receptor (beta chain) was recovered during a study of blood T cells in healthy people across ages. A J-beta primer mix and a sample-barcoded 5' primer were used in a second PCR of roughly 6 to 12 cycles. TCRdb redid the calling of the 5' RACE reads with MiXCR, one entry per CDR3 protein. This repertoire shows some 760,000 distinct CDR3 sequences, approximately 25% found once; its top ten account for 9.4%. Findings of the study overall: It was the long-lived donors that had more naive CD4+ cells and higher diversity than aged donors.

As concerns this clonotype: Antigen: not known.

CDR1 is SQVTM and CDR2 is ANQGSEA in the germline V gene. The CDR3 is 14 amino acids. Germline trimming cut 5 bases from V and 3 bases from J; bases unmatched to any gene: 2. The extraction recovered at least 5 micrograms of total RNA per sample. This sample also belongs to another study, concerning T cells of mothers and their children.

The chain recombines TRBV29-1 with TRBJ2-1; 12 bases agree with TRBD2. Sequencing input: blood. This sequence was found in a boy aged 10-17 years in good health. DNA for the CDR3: TGCAGCGTTCCGACTAGCGGGAGCTACAATGAGCAGTTCTTC. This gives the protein CSVPTSGSYNEQFF.